This T cell receptor beta chain comes out of a study of shared clonotypes between healthy human individuals. The protocol was immunoSEQ multiplex PCR, while the TCRdb copy is restricted to in-frame clones and leaves out a portion. The repertoire holds under 2.5 million clones, around 92% seen once, with 0.37% in the top ten. The V gene's germline CDR1 is LGHNA and CDR2 YNFKEQ. This CDR3 has 15 residues. Trimming cost V 4 bases and J 5 bases; bases outside gene matches: 7. The chain has TRBV4-2 and TRBJ2-1; 8 bases agree with TRBD2. The sequence derives from a man between 18 and 29 years old in good health. Some clones in this sample may be carry-over from other donors' samples. Input material: naive CD4+ T cells from PBMCs. This sample's subset: CD45RA+ positively selected. This CDR3 is CASSPTSGLDNEQFF. In nucleotides, the CDR3 is TGTGCCAGCAGCCCTACTAGCGGACTGGACAATGAGCAGTTCTTC.